The 32 T cell receptor beta chains below come from one sample, sequenced in a study of T cells after yellow fever vaccination. TCRdb recomputed calls from the 5' RACE reads with MiXCR, one row per CDR3 protein. The sample lists fewer than 500,000 distinct CDR3 sequences, over 15% occurring once. The source was PBMCs, collected before the yellow fever booster vaccination. The receptors stem from a man aged 18 to 29 who received the YFV17D yellow fever vaccine.

The genes are TRBV6-2 or TRBV6-3 and TRBJ2-3; D unresolved. There are 16 residues in the CDR3. CDR1 is MNHEY and CDR2 is SVGEGT in the germline V gene. V lost 2 bases to trimming and J lost 2 bases, with 14 bases between them. The CDR3: CASSYHMSEPTDTQYF. The DNA of the CDR3 is TGTGCCAGCAGTTACCATATGAGCGAACCCACAGATACGCAGTATTTT.

The chain has TRBV7-3 and TRBJ2-1; 9 nucleotides line up with TRBD2. CDR1 and CDR2 from the germline V gene are SGHTA and FQGTGA. CDR3 size: 15 residues. J gave up 8 bases and V 5 bases, and 10 bases lay outside the gene matches. CDR3 region: CASSVLRGGQDEQFF. CDR3 nucleotide sequence: TGTGCCAGCAGCGTATTGCGGGGGGGCCAGGATGAGCAGTTCTTC.

The chain joins TRBV4-3 to TRBJ1-1, with D unresolved. Germline CDR1 is LGHNA and CDR2 is YSLEER. The V gene lost 0 bases and the J gene lost 4 bases, with 12 bases spanning the gap. CDR3 length: 15 amino acids. CDR3 coding DNA: TGCGCCAGCAGCCAAGATATCGGGGATGGCACTGAAGCTTTCTTT. Translated: CASSQDIGDGTEAFF.

This clonotype has only a few counts. The chain has TRBV4-2 and TRBJ2-4; D not resolved. V lost 0 bases to trimming and J lost 1 base, with 4 bases between them. This CDR3 region has 14 residues. The germline gives CDR1 LGHNA, CDR2 YNFKEQ. This CDR3 is CASSQEGAKNIQYF. The CDR3 coding sequence is TGTGCCAGCAGCCAAGAGGGGGCCAAAAACATTCAGTACTTC.

This clonotype showed up just a few times. CDR3 nucleotides: TGTGCCAGCAGTCGGACGACAAACCCGGACACTGAAGCTTTCTTT. It encodes CASSRTTNPDTEAFF. The rearrangement links TRBV27 to TRBJ1-1; no clear D gene. The V gene's germline CDR1 is MNHEY and CDR2 SMNVEV (reference sequence). The ends were cut back, 5 bases at V and 3 bases at J, with 16 bases in the middle. This CDR3 spans 15 amino acids.

This clonotype was detected many times. The rearrangement uses TRBV25-1 and TRBJ1-2; D remains ambiguous. With 1 base removed from V and 4 bases from J, the gap between germline ends came to 4 bases. The germline CDR1 and CDR2 sequences are MGHDK and SYGVNS. CDR3 length equals 12 residues. In nucleotides, the CDR3 is TGTGCCAGCAGTGAATTCCCCTATGGCTACACCTTC. Translation: CASSEFPYGYTF.

There are a few counts of this clonotype. The chain carries TRBV4-3 and TRBJ2-3; the match to TRBD2 covers 10 bases. The J segment lost 3 bases and the V segment lost 0 bases, leaving 6 bases of the junction unmatched. Germline V lookup: CDR1 LGHNA, CDR2 YSLEER. This CDR3 has 17 amino acids. CDR3 protein: CASSQDSLAGATDTQYF. The CDR3 region has the DNA TGCGCCAGCAGCCAAGACAGCCTAGCGGGGGCTACAGATACGCAGTATTTT.

The chain uses TRBV12-3 or TRBV12-4 and TRBJ2-1; no clear D gene. Trimming cost V 8 bases and J 2 bases, with 10 bases left between them. The CDR3 covers 13 residues. CDR3 DNA sequence: TGTGCCAGCGAAGGGCTTCCCTACAATGAGCAGTTCTTC. This gives the protein CASEGLPYNEQFF.

The chain couples TRBV6-5 to TRBJ2-3; 14 bases fit TRBD2. There are 19 residues in the CDR3. Germline lookup yields CDR1 MNHEY and CDR2 SVGAGI. J was trimmed by 4 bases and V by 6 bases; bases with no gene match: 15. CDR3 protein: CASSLSGTSGGRWADTQYF. The CDR3 region has the DNA TGTGCCAGCAGCCTCTCCGGGACTAGCGGGGGTAGATGGGCAGATACGCAGTATTTT.

The gene calls are TRBV7-2 and TRBJ2-5; no reliable D call. The V end was cut by 1 base, the J end by 1 base, with 7 bases between. The CDR3 covers 14 residues. Germline assignment: CDR1 SGHTA and CDR2 FQGNSA. The CDR3 DNA reads TGTGCCAGCAGCTTAGTGCCAGCCCAAGAGACCCAGTACTTC. Residues: CASSLVPAQETQYF.

This chain connects TRBV6-6 to TRBJ2-3; D is tentatively TRBD1 or TRBD2 (5 bases each). The CDR3 runs 15 residues. The germline V gene encodes CDR1 MNHNY and CDR2 SVGAGI (reference sequence). The V end lost 0 bases, the J end lost 5 bases, and 12 bases lay between the germline ends. The CDR3 DNA sequence: TGTGCCAGCAGTTACTCGAGCCCTGGGGGAGATACGCAGTATTTT. Its protein is CASSYSSPGGDTQYF.

This chain uses TRBV29-1 with TRBJ2-2, with 9 positions matching TRBD1. The CDR3 is made up of 14 amino acids. Germline trimming cut 5 bases from V and 3 bases from J; bases unmatched to any gene: 4. The germline V gene encodes CDR1 SQVTM and CDR2 ANQGSEA. The CDR3 loop reads CSVTTGGYTGELFF. DNA for the CDR3: TGCAGCGTTACTACAGGGGGCTACACCGGGGAGCTGTTTTTT.

The chain couples TRBV20-1 to TRBJ2-2, with 10 nucleotides matching TRBD2. CDR3 length equals 14 residues. The J segment lost 5 bases and the V segment lost 6 bases, leaving 6 bases of the junction unmatched. The V gene's germline CDR1 is DFQATT and CDR2 SNEGSKA (reference sequence). CDR3 amino acids: CSARTSGVTGELFF. In nucleotides, the CDR3 is TGCAGTGCGAGGACTAGCGGAGTGACCGGGGAGCTGTTTTTT.

CDR3 residues: CASSLVHGGGGYTF. The CDR3, as DNA: TGTGCCAGCAGCTTAGTGCATGGAGGAGGAGGCTACACCTTC. This chain joins TRBV7-2 and TRBJ1-2; D not resolved. V was pared by 1 base and J by 8 bases, with 14 bases between. The CDR3 is made up of 14 amino acids. Germline CDR1 and CDR2: SGHTA and FQGNSA. Complete variable domain (other parts from reference TRBV7-2 and TRBJ1-2): GAGVSQSPSNKVTEKGKDVELRCDPISGHTALYWYRQSLGQGLEFLIYFQGNSAPDKSGLPSDRFSAERTGGSVSTLTIQRTQQEDSAVYLCASSLVHGGGGYTFGSGTRLTVV.

The chain has TRBV10-3 and TRBJ1-1; D is perhaps TRBD1 (6 bases). Trimming shortened V by 7 bases and J by 0 bases, and 12 bases separated the two germline ends. The CDR3 runs 14 residues. Germline V lookup: CDR1 ENHRY, CDR2 SYGVKD. Written as DNA, the CDR3 is TGTGCCATCACCGGCGGACAGATGAACACTGAAGCTTTCTTT. The encoded protein is CAITGGQMNTEAFF.

This sequence joins TRBV3-1 and TRBJ2-2; a weak D match, TRBD2 (6 bases). The V gene lost 0 bases and the J gene lost 6 bases, with 14 bases spanning the gap. CDR3 length equals 16 residues. CDR1 and CDR2 (germline): LGHDT, YNNKEL (reference sequence). In DNA form, the CDR3 reads TGTGCCAGCAGCCAAGATCTGGGACTCAGGGCCGGGGAGCTGTTTTTT. Translation gives CASSQDLGLRAGELFF.

V gene TRBV19 combines with J gene TRBJ1-5; no clear D. Germline CDR1 reads LNHDA; CDR2 reads SQIVND (reference sequence). The CDR3 has 14 amino acids. V was pared by 5 bases and J by 8 bases, with 16 bases between. The CDR3 DNA is TGTGCCAGTAGTCCTCGCAGGCCTCCAGAGCCCCAGCATTTT. Translated, it gives CASSPRRPPEPQHF.

The chain joins TRBV18 to TRBJ2-7; D possibly corresponds to TRBD1 (6 bases). The CDR3 runs to 16 residues. V gave up 0 bases and J gave up 3 bases, with 15 bases separating them. CDR1 is KGHSH, CDR2 LQKENI, per germline. This CDR3 reads CASSPPVPGANYEQYF. The CDR3 nucleotides read TGTGCCAGCTCACCACCGGTCCCAGGGGCCAACTACGAGCAGTACTTC.

The genes are TRBV20-1 and TRBJ2-3; D is ambiguous. V lost 0 bases, J lost 6 bases, and 19 bases lay in between. This CDR3 has 16 amino acids. Germline values: CDR1 DFQATT, CDR2 SNEGSKA (reference sequence). The CDR3 nucleotides read TGCAGTGCTAGAGATGAGAAAGGCTATCCGTCGGATACGCAGTATTTT. Its translation: CSARDEKGYPSDTQYF.

This clonotype came up many times. The rearrangement uses TRBV7-3 and TRBJ2-2, with 8 nucleotides matching TRBD2. The CDR3 covers 15 residues. V shed 5 bases and J 5 bases; nucleotides not matched to a gene: 7. The germline gives CDR1 SGHTA, CDR2 FQGTGA. The CDR3 region has the DNA TGTGCCAGCAGCAGCGCGGGGGGTAGGACCGGGGAGCTGTTTTTT. The encoded protein is CASSSAGGRTGELFF.

The genes are TRBV7-9 and TRBJ1-1; D is possibly TRBD1 (6 bases). Trimming left V 4 bases short and J 5 bases short, with 14 bases between. The CDR3 is 14 amino acids. CDR1 is SEHNR, CDR2 FQNEAQ, per germline (reference sequence). The CDR3 sequence: CASSSISGVTEAFF. CDR3 in DNA: TGTGCCAGCAGCTCAATCTCAGGGGTTACTGAAGCTTTCTTT.

This clonotype appeared a single time. This chain connects TRBV20-1 to TRBJ1-1; no definite D call. This CDR3 is 14 amino acids long. The germline gives CDR1 DFQATT, CDR2 SNEGSKA (reference sequence). Trimming cost V 3 bases and J 5 bases, with 16 bases left between them. The CDR3 nucleotides are TGCAGTGCTAGGGAGTTCCTGATGGGAACTGAAGCTTTCTTT. Translating it yields CSAREFLMGTEAFF.

V gene TRBV9 combines with J gene TRBJ2-5, with D possibly matching TRBD2 (6 bases). Germline CDR1 SGDLS, CDR2 YYNGEE. This CDR3 comprises 15 residues. V dropped 3 bases and J dropped 5 bases, with 17 bases sitting between them. CDR3 loop: CASSASSGAGETQYF. CDR3 sequence (DNA): TGTGCCAGCAGCGCCTCCTCCGGGGCGGGGGAGACCCAGTACTTC.

The CDR3 DNA is TGTGCCAGCAGCTTAGTATCGGGACGGGCCTACAATGAGCAGTTCTTC. Its translation: CASSLVSGRAYNEQFF. V is TRBV7-2 and J is TRBJ2-1; D may match TRBD1 or TRBD2 (5 bases each). Germline V CDR1 and CDR2: SGHTA, FQGNSA. V was pared by 1 base and J by 2 bases, with 12 bases between. CDR3 size: 16 residues.

A few counts support this clonotype. The chain uses TRBV6-5 and TRBJ2-1, with TRBD2 matching over 12 bases. The CDR3 contains 15 residues. The V and J ends lost 2 bases and 8 bases, in that order; junction bases with no gene match: 4. Germline V gene sequence: CDR1 MNHEY, CDR2 SVGAGI. CDR3 loop: CASSYLAGGLYEQFF. DNA of the CDR3: TGTGCCAGCAGTTACCTAGCGGGGGGGCTCTATGAGCAGTTCTTC.

This clonotype was observed a handful of times. The chain links TRBV6-6 to TRBJ1-2; TRBD1 matches 9 bases. Germline V CDR1 and CDR2: MNHNY, SVGAGI (reference sequence). V lost 2 bases to trimming and J lost 4 bases; unmatched junction nucleotides: 5. CDR3 size: 15 residues. CDR3 sequence: CASSYEDRGGYGYTF. CDR3 DNA: TGTGCCAGCAGTTACGAAGACAGGGGGGGCTATGGCTACACCTTC.

This clonotype was counted between two and nine times. J is TRBJ1-6 and V is TRBV7-2, with unresolved D. V shed 5 bases and J shed 10 bases, with 12 bases lying between them. The CDR3 sequence is 13 residues long. Germline values: CDR1 SGHTA, CDR2 FQGNSA. The CDR3 DNA reads as TGTGCCAGCAGCCAAACCACCCCCTCACCCCTCCACTTT. It is translated as CASSQTTPSPLHF.

The J gene is TRBJ2-7, the V gene TRBV7-2; D may be TRBD2 (5 bases). The CDR3 length is 16 residues. The V end lost 1 base, the J end lost 0 bases, and 13 bases lay between the germline ends. Per the germline V gene, CDR1 is SGHTA and CDR2 is FQGNSA. CDR3 nucleotides: TGTGCCAGCAGCTTAGGGGGAGCGGTGCTCTCCTACGAGCAGTACTTC. Translating gives CASSLGGAVLSYEQYF.

A few counts support this clonotype. The rearrangement joins TRBV20-1 to TRBJ2-1; D gene uncertain. The V gene lost 7 bases and the J gene lost 3 bases, with 10 bases spanning the gap. There are 12 residues in the CDR3. The germline CDR1 and CDR2 sequences are DFQATT and SNEGSKA (reference sequence). CDR3 sequence reads: CSVPSVYNEQFF. As DNA, the CDR3 is TGCAGTGTCCCGAGCGTCTACAATGAGCAGTTCTTC.

This clonotype was seen only a few times. The chain has TRBV2 and TRBJ1-2; D is undetermined. The CDR3 length is 14 residues. The V gene's germline CDR1 is SNHLY and CDR2 FYNNEI. V was shortened by 4 bases and J by 2 bases, with 11 bases between the two germline ends. The CDR3 bases are TGTGCCAGCAGTGTCGAAAATACAAACTATGGCTACACCTTC. Residues: CASSVENTNYGYTF.

This clonotype was seen a few times. V gene TRBV5-1 combines with J gene TRBJ2-4, with a weak D call TRBD2 (5 bases). Germline V gene sequence: CDR1 SGHRS, CDR2 YFSETQ. The CDR3 spans 14 residues. The V end was cut by 0 bases, the J end by 5 bases, with 9 bases between. The CDR3: CASSLAYGENIQYF. CDR3 DNA sequence: TGCGCCAGCAGCTTGGCCTACGGGGAAAACATTCAGTACTTC.

The V call is TRBV11-2, the J call TRBJ1-5, with TRBD1 matching 10 bases. Unmatched junction bases numbered 7, after V lost 5 bases and J lost 9 bases. Germline values: CDR1 SGHAT, CDR2 FQNNGV. This CDR3 spans 14 amino acids. This CDR3 is CASSVGTGDRPQHF. The CDR3 bases are TGTGCCAGCAGCGTGGGGACAGGGGATCGGCCCCAGCATTTT.